This T cell receptor beta chain was recovered during a study of T cell repertoires in cytomegalovirus infection. Overall study: Indications of both CMV infection and matching HLA type were provided by public TCR beta signatures. Study observations and caveats: Ex vivo, HLA-C-restricted CMV-specific TCR beta clonotypes prevailed over the rest of the response. Identification of carriers of CMV plus the relevant HLA was performed using cumulative public TCR beta family frequency.

The CDR3 consists of 14 residues. Germline V gene sequence: CDR1 SEHNR, CDR2 FQNEAQ (reference sequence). V lost 4 bases to trimming and J lost 5 bases, with 15 bases between them. This clonotype has ten or more counts. Antigen specificity is unknown. TCRdb redid the calling of the reads with MiXCR, one entry per CDR3 protein. The table records approximately 290,000 distinct CDR3 sequences, more than 20% of them present only once. The J gene is TRBJ2-7, the V gene TRBV7-9; D is perhaps TRBD1 (6 bases). The sample was PBMCs. This TCR was sampled from a human donor in good health (CMV status not recorded). Some clones in this sample may be carry-over from other donors' samples. CDR3 sequence: CASSSWDRDNEQYF. The DNA for the CDR3 is TGTGCCAGCAGCTCCTGGGACCGGGACAACGAGCAGTACTTC.